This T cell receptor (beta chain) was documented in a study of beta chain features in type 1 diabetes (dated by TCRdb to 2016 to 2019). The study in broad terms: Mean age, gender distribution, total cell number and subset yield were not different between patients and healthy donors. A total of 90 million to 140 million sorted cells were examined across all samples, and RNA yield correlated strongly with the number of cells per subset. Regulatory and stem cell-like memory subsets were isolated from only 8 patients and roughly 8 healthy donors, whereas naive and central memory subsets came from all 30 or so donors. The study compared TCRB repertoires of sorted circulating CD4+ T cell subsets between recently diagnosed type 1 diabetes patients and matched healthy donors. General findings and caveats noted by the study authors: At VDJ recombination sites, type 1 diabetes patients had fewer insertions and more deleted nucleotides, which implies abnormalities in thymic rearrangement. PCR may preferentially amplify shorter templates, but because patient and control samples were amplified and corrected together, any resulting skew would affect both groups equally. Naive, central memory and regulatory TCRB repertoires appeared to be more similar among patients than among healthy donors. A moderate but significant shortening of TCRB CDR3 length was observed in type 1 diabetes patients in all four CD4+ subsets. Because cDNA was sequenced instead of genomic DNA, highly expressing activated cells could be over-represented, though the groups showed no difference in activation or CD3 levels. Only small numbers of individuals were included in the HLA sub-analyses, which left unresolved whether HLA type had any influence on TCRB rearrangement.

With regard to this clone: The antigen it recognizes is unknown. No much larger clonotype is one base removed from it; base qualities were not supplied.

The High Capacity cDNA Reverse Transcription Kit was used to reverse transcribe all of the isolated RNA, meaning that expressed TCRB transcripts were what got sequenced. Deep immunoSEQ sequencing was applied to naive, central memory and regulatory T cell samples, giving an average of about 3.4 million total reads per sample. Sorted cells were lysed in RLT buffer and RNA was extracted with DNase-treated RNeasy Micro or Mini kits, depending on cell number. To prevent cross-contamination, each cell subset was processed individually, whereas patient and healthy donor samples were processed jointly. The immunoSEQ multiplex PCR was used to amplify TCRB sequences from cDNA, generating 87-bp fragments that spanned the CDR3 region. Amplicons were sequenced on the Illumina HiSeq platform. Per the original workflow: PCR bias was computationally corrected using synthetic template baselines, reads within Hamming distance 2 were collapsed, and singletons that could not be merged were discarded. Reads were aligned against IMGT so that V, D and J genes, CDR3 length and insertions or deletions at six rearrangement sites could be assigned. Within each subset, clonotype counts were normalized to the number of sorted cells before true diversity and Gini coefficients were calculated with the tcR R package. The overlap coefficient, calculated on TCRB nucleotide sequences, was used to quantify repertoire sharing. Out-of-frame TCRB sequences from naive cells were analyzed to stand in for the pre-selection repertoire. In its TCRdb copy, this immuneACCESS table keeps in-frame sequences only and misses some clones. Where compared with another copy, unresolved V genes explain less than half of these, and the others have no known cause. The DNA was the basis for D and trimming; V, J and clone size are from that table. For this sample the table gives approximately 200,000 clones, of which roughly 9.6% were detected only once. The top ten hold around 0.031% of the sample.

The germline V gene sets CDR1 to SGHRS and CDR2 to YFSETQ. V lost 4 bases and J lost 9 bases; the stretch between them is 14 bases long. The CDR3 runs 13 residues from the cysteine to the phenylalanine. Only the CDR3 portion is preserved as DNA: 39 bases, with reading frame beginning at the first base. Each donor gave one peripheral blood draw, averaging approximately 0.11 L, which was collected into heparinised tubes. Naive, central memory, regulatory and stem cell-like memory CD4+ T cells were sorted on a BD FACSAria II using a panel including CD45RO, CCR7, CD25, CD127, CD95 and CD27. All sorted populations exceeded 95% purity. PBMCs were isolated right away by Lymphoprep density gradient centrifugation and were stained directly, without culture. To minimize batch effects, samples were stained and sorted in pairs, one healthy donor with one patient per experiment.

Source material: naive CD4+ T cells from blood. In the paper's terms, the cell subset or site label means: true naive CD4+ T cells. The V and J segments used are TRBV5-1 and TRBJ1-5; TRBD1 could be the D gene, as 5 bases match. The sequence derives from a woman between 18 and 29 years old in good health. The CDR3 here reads CASSPSGWGPQHF. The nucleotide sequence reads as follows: TGCGCCAGCAGCCCCTCAGGGTGGGGGCCCCAGCATTTT.